This T cell receptor beta chain was identified during a study of spatial heterogeneity in lung cancer. Turning to the study itself: Alpha-chain sequences were consistently detected in smaller numbers than beta-chain sequences. Study results and caveats: For expanded intratumoral alpha and beta TCRs, counts tracked tumor mutation counts.

Described time point: sample taken at primary tumor resection. Sequencing was performed on whole RNA extracted from tumor and nontumor lung tissue, or from frozen PBMC, and the material was left unsorted. The V and J ends lost 1 base and 0 bases respectively, with 6 bases between them. This CDR3 spans 15 amino acids. Germline assignment: CDR1 SGHTA and CDR2 FQGNSA. Each TCR cDNA molecule carried a unique molecular identifier. TCRdb reprocessed the 5' RACE reads via MiXCR and lists one record per CDR3 protein. In the table there are roughly 28,000 distinct CDR3 sequences, under 8.5% of which are singletons. The sample holds a few counts of this clonotype. Its antigen is unidentified.

The TCR sequence derives from a male donor with early-stage non-small cell lung cancer. This chain joins TRBV7-2 and TRBJ2-2; D gene unclear. The starting material was lung tumor tissue, obtained at surgery. The CDR3 region has the DNA TGTGCCAGCAGCTTAGACAAGCCGAACACCGGGGAGCTGTTTTTT. This gives the protein CASSLDKPNTGELFF.